What follows are 18 T cell receptor beta chains derived from one specimen sequenced in a study of CD8 T cells in Susac syndrome. Reverse transcription of about 0.5 to 1 ug RNA used random hexamers. MiXCR, applied by TCRdb to the immunoSEQ multiplex PCR reads, yields one record per CDR3 protein. The repertoire consists of about 130,000 distinct CDR3 sequences, with over 90% occurring once and the leading ten covering approximately 0.3%. Source material: CD8+ T cells from PBMCs. These receptors all stem from a human donor with multiple sclerosis.

The chain has TRBV20-1 and TRBJ1-1; 10 nucleotides line up with TRBD1. The V and J ends lost 0 bases and 1 base, in that order; junction bases with no gene match: 8. This CDR3 has 17 amino acids. The germline gives CDR1 DFQATT, CDR2 SNEGSKA (reference sequence). As DNA, the CDR3 is TGCAGTGCTAGAGATTTCCGGGACAGGGGACCGAACACTGAAGCTTTCTTT. Its protein is CSARDFRDRGPNTEAFF.

The gene calls are TRBV2 and TRBJ1-1; D gene ambiguous. The CDR3 has 12 amino acids. CDR1 SNHLY and CDR2 FYNNEI come from the germline V gene. The V gene lost 3 bases and the J gene lost 7 bases, with 9 bases spanning the gap. CDR3 DNA: TGTGCCAGCAGTGACGATAAGGGTGAAGCTTTCTTT. Residues: CASSDDKGEAFF.

In nucleotides, the CDR3 is TGTGCCAGCAGTTGGGACAGGTATAGCAATCAGCCCCAGCATTTT. As protein: CASSWDRYSNQPQHF. The rearrangement links TRBV27 to TRBJ1-5, with 8 nucleotides matching TRBD1. Unmatched junction bases numbered 2, after V lost 4 bases and J lost 0 bases. CDR1 is MNHEY, CDR2 SMNVEV, per germline (reference sequence). The CDR3 has 15 amino acids.

The V gene is TRBV24-1, the J gene TRBJ1-1; perhaps TRBD1 as D (5 bases). CDR3 length equals 15 residues. V was cut by 4 bases and J by 4 bases, with 15 bases left in between. Germline loops: CDR1 KGHDR, CDR2 SFDVKD. CDR3 coding DNA: TGTGCCACCAGTGACGTGGTGGCTGGGGGCACTGAAGCTTTCTTT. It specifies CATSDVVAGGTEAFF.

V is TRBV3-1 and J is TRBJ2-7, with a possible D match to TRBD2 (6 bases). The CDR3 is 14 amino acids. CDR1 and CDR2 (germline): LGHDT, YNNKEL (reference sequence). The V end was cut by 10 bases, the J end by 4 bases, with 20 bases between. The CDR3: CATQEGRGPYEQYF. CDR3 in DNA: TGTGCCACACAGGAGGGAAGAGGGCCGTACGAGCAGTACTTC.

This rearrangement joins TRBV24-1 to TRBJ2-1; TRBD2 matches 13 bases. V lost 3 bases and J lost 3; bases outside the gene matches: 7. The CDR3 has 18 amino acids. Looked up from germline, CDR1 is KGHDR and CDR2 is SFDVKD. The CDR3 sequence is CATSDPRTSGRDYNEQFF. CDR3 DNA: TGTGCCACCAGTGATCCGCGGACTAGCGGGAGAGACTACAATGAGCAGTTCTTC.

The gene calls are TRBV13 and TRBJ2-5; 12 nucleotides line up with TRBD1. Germline V gene data show CDR1 as PRHDT and CDR2 as FYEKMQ (reference sequence). The CDR3 has 15 amino acids. Trimming at V came to 5 bases and at J to 5 bases, leaving 6 bases not matched to a gene. The DNA of the CDR3 is TGTGCCAGCAGCGCGGGGACAGGGGGCTGGGAGACCCAGTACTTC. This sequence encodes CASSAGTGGWETQYF.

The rearrangement joins TRBV9 to TRBJ2-1, with D perhaps TRBD1 or TRBD2 (5 bases each). CDR1 and CDR2 (germline): SGDLS, YYNGEE. This CDR3 has 15 residues. Trimming stripped 0 bases from V and 3 bases from J, with 10 bases between. For the CDR3, the DNA is TGTGCCAGCAGCGTAGGAGGGGCCGACTACAATGAGCAGTTCTTC. Translated, it gives CASSVGGADYNEQFF.

This chain joins TRBV7-8 and TRBJ2-7; D may be TRBD2 (6 bases). Per the germline V gene, CDR1 is SGHVS and CDR2 is FQNEAQ. V was shortened by 4 bases and J by 7 bases, with 17 bases between the two germline ends. This CDR3 has 14 residues. The CDR3 is CASSSNRAAGEQYF. In DNA, the CDR3 is TGTGCCAGCAGCTCAAACCGGGCCGCGGGAGAGCAGTACTTC.

This chain uses TRBV19 with TRBJ1-5; D ambiguous. This CDR3 comprises 15 residues. V was clipped by 7 bases and J by 0 bases, with 13 bases between them. The germline gives CDR1 LNHDA, CDR2 SQIVND (reference sequence). DNA of the CDR3: TGTGCCAGTACGTATTCCAGTTATAGCAATCAGCCCCAGCATTTT. It specifies CASTYSSYSNQPQHF. The full variable domain, completed using reference TRBV19 and TRBJ1-5, is DGGITQSPKYLFRKEGQNVTLSCEQNLNHDAMYWYRQDPGQGLRLIYYSQIVNDFQKGDIAEGYSVSREKKESFPLTVTSAQKNPTAFYLCASTYSSYSNQPQHFGDGTRLSIL.

This chain joins TRBV27 and TRBJ2-6; 9 bases match TRBD1. CDR1 is MNHEY and CDR2 is SMNVEV in the germline V gene (reference sequence). V lost 5 bases and J lost 3; bases outside the gene matches: 5. The length of the CDR3 is 16 residues. CDR3: CASSPGQGFGANVLTF. The CDR3 nucleotides read TGTGCCAGCAGTCCGGGACAGGGCTTTGGGGCCAACGTCCTGACTTTC.

The chain is built from TRBV2 and TRBJ1-3; TRBD1 might be the D (6 bases). Germline CDR1 and CDR2: SNHLY and FYNNEI. The V and J ends lost 6 bases and 0 bases respectively, with 9 bases between them. This CDR3 region has 14 residues. CDR3 protein: CASRGDNSGNTIYF. CDR3 in DNA: TGTGCCAGCAGGGGGGACAACTCTGGAAACACCATATATTTT.

The chain carries TRBV29-1 and TRBJ2-1, with 9 bases matching TRBD2. CDR1 is SQVTM, CDR2 ANQGSEA, per germline. V gave up 4 bases and J gave up 0 bases; unmatched junction bases: 13. This CDR3 has 18 residues. As DNA, the CDR3 is TGCAGCGTTGTTCGGCTAGCGGGAAGTATTCACTCCTACAATGAGCAGTTCTTC. Protein: CSVVRLAGSIHSYNEQFF.

This chain connects TRBV11-2 to TRBJ2-5, with 10 nucleotides matching TRBD2. Losses at the gene ends were 6 bases for V and 5 bases for J; bases not matched to a gene: 6. The CDR3 length is 14 residues. CDR1 and CDR2 from the germline V gene are SGHAT and FQNNGV. The CDR3 DNA follows: TGTGCCAGCAGACCTAGCGGGAGTCAGGAGACCCAGTACTTC. Protein: CASRPSGSQETQYF.

The chain has TRBV3-1 and TRBJ2-1; 11 positions agree with TRBD2. The CDR3 is made up of 17 amino acids. Germline assignment: CDR1 LGHDT and CDR2 YNNKEL (reference sequence). Trimming took 0 bases from V and 5 from J; bases not matched to a gene: 6. DNA of the CDR3: TGTGCCAGCAGCCAAGATGGTCGGGGACTAGCGGACAATGAGCAGTTCTTC. Translating it yields CASSQDGRGLADNEQFF.

This chain uses TRBV7-3 with TRBJ2-1; TRBD2 might be the D (7 bases). CDR1 is SGHTA and CDR2 is FQGTGA in the germline V gene. The CDR3 length is 15 residues. V was clipped by 2 bases and J by 5 bases, with 13 bases between them. CDR3 sequence: CASSLWRGQDNEQFF. Written as DNA, the CDR3 is TGTGCCAGCAGCTTATGGCGGGGGCAGGACAATGAGCAGTTCTTC.

The rearrangement uses TRBV6-5 and TRBJ2-1; D ambiguous. Germline V gene data show CDR1 as MNHEY and CDR2 as SVGAGI. This CDR3 has 12 amino acids. Trimming left V 5 bases short and J 2 bases short, with 4 bases between. This CDR3 is CASSRTYNEQFF. CDR3 nucleotide sequence: TGTGCCAGCAGTCGGACCTACAATGAGCAGTTCTTC.

The gene calls are TRBV14 and TRBJ2-3; maybe TRBD2 (6 bases). Trimming shortened V by 0 bases and J by 2 bases, and 15 bases separated the two germline ends. Germline CDR1 is SGHDN and CDR2 is FVKESK. The CDR3 runs to 17 residues. This CDR3 reads CASSQDEVAENTDTQYF. Written as DNA, the CDR3 is TGTGCCAGCAGCCAAGATGAGGTAGCGGAAAACACAGATACGCAGTATTTT. Full variable domain (remainder filled in from reference TRBV14 and TRBJ2-3): EAGVTQFPSHSVIEKGQTVTLRCDPISGHDNLYWYRRVMGKEIKFLLHFVKESKQDESGMPNNRFLAERTGGTYSTLKVQPAELEDSGVYFCASSQDEVAENTDTQYFGPGTRLTVL.